These 10 T cell receptor beta chains were all obtained from the same sample, sequenced in a study of blood T cell repertoires in COVID-19. Measured with immunoSEQ multiplex PCR; TCRdb has only the in-frame clones, and not every one. The table lists around 65,000 clones, around 85% of them singletons. Source material: peripheral blood. The receptors come from a man aged 60-69 years with acute or convalescent COVID-19.

V usage is TRBV29-1 and J usage is TRBJ2-7; tentative D call: TRBD2 (6 bases). CDR1 and CDR2 from the germline V gene are SQVTM and ANQGSEA. V gave up 1 base and J gave up 0 bases, with 10 bases separating them. CDR3 size: 14 residues. In DNA, the CDR3 is TGCAGCGTTGAAGGCGGGACCAGCTCCTACGAGCAGTACTTC. Translating gives CSVEGGTSSYEQYF.

In this sample, this clone turned up once. The chain couples TRBV18 to TRBJ1-1; D remains unclear. The CDR3 runs 14 residues. The V and J ends lost 4 bases and 5 bases respectively, with 14 bases between them. CDR1 and CDR2 from the germline V gene are KGHSH and LQKENI. CDR3 loop: CASSQRVVGTEAFF. Here the CDR3 DNA reads TGTGCCAGCTCACAGCGGGTCGTCGGGACTGAAGCTTTCTTT.

The genes are TRBV27 and TRBJ2-7, with D tentatively TRBD1 (6 bases). Germline CDR1 and CDR2: MNHEY and SMNVEV (reference sequence). The V end lost 5 bases, the J end lost 4 bases, and 18 bases lay between the germline ends. The CDR3 has 15 amino acids. The CDR3, as DNA: TGTGCCAGCAGTAACTCAGGGGCCCAACTGTACGAGCAGTACTTC. As protein: CASSNSGAQLYEQYF.

This clone has only a few counts. J is TRBJ1-2 and V is TRBV19; no clear D gene. Germline V gene data show CDR1 as LNHDA and CDR2 as SQIVND (reference sequence). V lost 3 bases, J lost 5 bases, and 16 bases lay in between. The CDR3 consists of 15 residues. CDR3 sequence (DNA): TGTGCCAGTAGTATCGAACAGCTCGCTGGGTATGGCTACACCTTC. This sequence encodes CASSIEQLAGYGYTF.

This chain connects TRBV10-2 to TRBJ2-1, with 8 nucleotides matching TRBD2. Germline CDR1 is WSHSY and CDR2 is SAAADI. With V trimmed by 2 bases and J by 9 bases, 9 bases remained unmatched. CDR3 length equals 15 residues. As DNA, the CDR3 is TGCGCCAGCAGTGAGCCTGAGGGCGGGAGGACTGAGCAGTTCTTC. Translation gives CASSEPEGGRTEQFF.

V and J are TRBV6-5 and TRBJ2-7, with TRBD1 matching over 9 bases. The CDR3 has 14 amino acids. Germline-derived CDR1 and CDR2 are MNHEY and SVGAGI. V shed 6 bases, J shed 7 bases, and the junction held 10 bases outside the gene matches. CDR3 residues: CASSLRDRAGEQYF. In DNA form, the CDR3 reads TGTGCCAGCAGCCTCCGGGACAGGGCAGGTGAGCAGTACTTC.

This clone is a singleton in its sample. The rearrangement uses TRBV7-6 and TRBJ2-3, with D uncertain. The V end lost 3 bases, the J end lost 0 bases, and 10 bases lay between the germline ends. This CDR3 region has 15 residues. Germline lookup yields CDR1 SGHVS and CDR2 FNYEAQ. In DNA form, the CDR3 reads TGTGCCAGCAGCTTGGCTTCGAGGAGCACAGATACGCAGTATTTT. As protein: CASSLASRSTDTQYF. Combining the CDR3 with reference TRBV7-6 and TRBJ2-3 gives the whole variable domain GAGVSQSPRYKVTKRGQDVALRCDPISGHVSLYWYRQALGQGPEFLTYFNYEAQQDKSGLPNDRFSAERPEGSISTLTIQRTEQRDSAMYRCASSLASRSTDTQYFGPGTRLTVL.

The chain combines TRBV3-1 (or the pseudogene TRBV3-2) with TRBJ1-2; D is perhaps TRBD1 (6 bases). V lost 5 bases to trimming and J lost 8 bases, with 9 bases between them. CDR1 is LGHDT and CDR2 is YNNKEL in the germline V gene (reference sequence). The CDR3 covers 11 residues. CDR3 amino acids: CASSEGVGYTF. DNA for the CDR3: TGTGCCAGCAGCGAGGGGGTCGGCTACACCTTC.

This chain connects TRBV19 to TRBJ1-2; a weak D match, TRBD1 (6 bases). This CDR3 comprises 15 residues. Germline CDR1 is LNHDA and CDR2 is SQIVND (reference sequence). Trimming took 6 bases from V and 7 from J, leaving 21 bases between them. Written as DNA, the CDR3 is TGTGCCAGTAGCTTTTCGCCCACAGGGTTGGGTGGCTACACCTTC. Translated: CASSFSPTGLGGYTF.

The chain has TRBV5-1 and TRBJ2-7, with 10 bases aligning to TRBD2. After removal of 4 bases from V and 4 bases from J, the junction contained 5 bases not matched to a gene. This CDR3 is 14 amino acids long. Germline lookup yields CDR1 SGHRS and CDR2 YFSETQ. CDR3 sequence: CASSHSGRSYEQYF. The CDR3 region has the DNA TGCGCCAGCAGCCATAGCGGGAGGAGTTACGAGCAGTACTTC. The entire variable domain, with the rest obtained from reference TRBV5-1 and TRBJ2-7, is as follows: KAGVTQTPRYLIKTRGQQVTLSCSPISGHRSVSWYQQTPGQGLQFLFEYFSETQRNKGNFPGRFSGRQFSNSRSEMNVSTLELGDSALYLCASSHSGRSYEQYFGPGTRLTVT.